This T cell receptor (beta chain) was found in a study of T cells expressing NK-cell markers. Study conclusions and caveats: More than five donors had dominant NKG2C+ clonotypes that comprised about 1.0-7.0% of their CD8+ T cells.

About this clonotype: Its antigen is currently unknown.

TCR beta cDNA was made by 5'RACE template switching with UMIs. After re-calling the 5' RACE reads, TCRdb lists one entry per CDR3 protein, DNA absent. This specimen shows roughly 390,000 distinct CDR3 sequences; the ten leading clones hold around 10%. Sequencing was carried out using blood T cells: a sorted CD56 or NKG2C T cell subset, CD4+ or CD8+ T cells, or bulk PBMC T cells (not recorded which). The TCR comes from a woman in her 50s in good health.

The CDR3: CASSLKMGSEQYF. The chain employs TRBV7-2 and TRBJ2-7. The CDR3 loop spans 13 amino acids. CDR1 and CDR2 (germline): SGHTA, FQGNSA.